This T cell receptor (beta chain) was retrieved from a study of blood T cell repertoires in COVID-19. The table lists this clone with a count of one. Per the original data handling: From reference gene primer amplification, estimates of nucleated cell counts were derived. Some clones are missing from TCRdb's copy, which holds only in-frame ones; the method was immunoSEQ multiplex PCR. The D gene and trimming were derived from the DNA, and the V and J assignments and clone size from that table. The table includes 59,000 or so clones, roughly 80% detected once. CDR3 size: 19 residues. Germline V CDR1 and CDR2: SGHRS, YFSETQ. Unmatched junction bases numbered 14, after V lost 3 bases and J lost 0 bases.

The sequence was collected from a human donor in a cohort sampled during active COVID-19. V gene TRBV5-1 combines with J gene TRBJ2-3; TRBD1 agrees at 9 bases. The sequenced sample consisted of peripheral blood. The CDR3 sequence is CASSSTGTGYFSSTDTQYF. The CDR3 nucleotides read TGCGCCAGCAGCTCTACCGGGACAGGGTATTTTTCTAGCACAGATACGCAGTATTTT.